The sample holds one count of the clone carrying this T cell receptor (beta chain). These data belong to a study of shared T cell receptors in the human thymus. Clones were read by immunoSEQ multiplex PCR, and TCRdb kept only the in-frame ones, dropping some. The sample holds roughly 500,000 clones, approximately 78% seen once. CDR3 length equals 17 residues. Looked up from germline, CDR1 is MDHEN and CDR2 is SYDVKM. Trimming stripped 6 bases from V and 1 base from J, with 21 bases between. This sample also belongs to another study, concerning human thymus T cells. That study adds: Thymic as well as blood repertoires seemed to favor certain V and J genes unevenly.

The sample comprised thymocytes. The sequence was collected from a boy in the first two years of life with a congenital heart defect. V and J are TRBV28 and TRBJ1-1; D may be TRBD1 (6 bases). The CDR3 spells CASSERTSGTRNTEAFF. The CDR3 DNA reads TGTGCCAGCAGCGAACGCACCTCGGGGACAAGGAACACTGAAGCTTTCTTT.